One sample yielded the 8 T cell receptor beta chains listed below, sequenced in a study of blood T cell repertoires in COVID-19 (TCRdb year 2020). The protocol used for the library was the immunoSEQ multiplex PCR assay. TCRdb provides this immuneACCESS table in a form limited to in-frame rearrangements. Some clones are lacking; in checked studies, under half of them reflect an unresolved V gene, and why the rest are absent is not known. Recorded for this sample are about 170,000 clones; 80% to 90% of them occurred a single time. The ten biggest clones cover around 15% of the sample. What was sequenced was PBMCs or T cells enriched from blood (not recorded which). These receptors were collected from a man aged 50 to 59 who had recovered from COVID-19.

The chain's CDR3 is CSVVKGVNQPQHF. In DNA, the CDR3 is TGCAGCGTTGTGAAGGGGGTCAATCAGCCCCAGCATTTT. The genes are TRBV29-1 and TRBJ1-5, with a tentative D call TRBD1 (6 bases). This CDR3 region has 13 residues. V lost 4 bases to trimming and J lost 3 bases, with 10 bases between them. The V gene's germline CDR1 is SQVTM and CDR2 ANQGSEA.

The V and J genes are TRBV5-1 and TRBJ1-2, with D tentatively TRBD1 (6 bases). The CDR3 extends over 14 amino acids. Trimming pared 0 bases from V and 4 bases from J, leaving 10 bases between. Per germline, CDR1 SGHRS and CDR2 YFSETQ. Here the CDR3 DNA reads TGCGCCAGCAGCTTGGCCGGGACACTCTATGGCTACACCTTC. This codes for CASSLAGTLYGYTF.

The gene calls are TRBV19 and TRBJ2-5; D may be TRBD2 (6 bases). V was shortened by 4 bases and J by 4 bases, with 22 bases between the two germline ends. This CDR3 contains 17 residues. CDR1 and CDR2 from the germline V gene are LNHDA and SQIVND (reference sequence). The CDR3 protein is CASSTGFGTGVIETQYF. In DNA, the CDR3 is TGTGCCAGTAGTACCGGGTTCGGAACGGGGGTTATAGAGACCCAGTACTTC.

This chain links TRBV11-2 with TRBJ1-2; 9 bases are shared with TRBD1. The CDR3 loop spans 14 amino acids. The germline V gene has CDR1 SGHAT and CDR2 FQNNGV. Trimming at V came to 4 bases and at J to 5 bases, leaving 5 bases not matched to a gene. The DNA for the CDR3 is TGTGCCAGCAGCTCGGGGACAGGGCATTATGGCTACACCTTC. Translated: CASSSGTGHYGYTF. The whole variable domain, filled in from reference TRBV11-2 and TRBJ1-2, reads EAGVAQSPRYKIIEKRQSVAFWCNPISGHATLYWYQQILGQGPKLLIQFQNNGVVDDSQLPKDRFSAERLKGVDSTLKIQPAKLEDSAVYLCASSSGTGHYGYTFGSGTRLTVV.

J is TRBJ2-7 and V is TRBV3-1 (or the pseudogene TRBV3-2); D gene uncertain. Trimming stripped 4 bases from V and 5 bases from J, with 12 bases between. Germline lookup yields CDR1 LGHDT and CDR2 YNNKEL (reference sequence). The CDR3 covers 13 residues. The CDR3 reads CASSPFIQNEQYF. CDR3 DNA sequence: TGTGCCAGCAGCCCGTTTATACAAAACGAGCAGTACTTC.

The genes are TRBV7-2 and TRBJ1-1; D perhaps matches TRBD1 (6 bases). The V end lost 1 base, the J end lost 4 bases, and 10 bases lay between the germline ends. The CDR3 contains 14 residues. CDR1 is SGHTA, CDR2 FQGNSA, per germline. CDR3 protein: CASSLDPGVTEAFF. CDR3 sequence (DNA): TGTGCCAGCAGCTTAGACCCAGGGGTCACTGAAGCTTTCTTT. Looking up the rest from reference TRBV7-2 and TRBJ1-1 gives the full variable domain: GAGVSQSPSNKVTEKGKDVELRCDPISGHTALYWYRQSLGQGLEFLIYFQGNSAPDKSGLPSDRFSAERTGGSVSTLTIQRTQQEDSAVYLCASSLDPGVTEAFFGQGTRLTVV.

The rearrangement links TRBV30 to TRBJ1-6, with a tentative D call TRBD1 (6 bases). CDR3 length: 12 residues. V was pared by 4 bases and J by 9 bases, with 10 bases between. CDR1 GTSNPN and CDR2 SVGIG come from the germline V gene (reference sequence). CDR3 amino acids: CAWTGGLSPLHF. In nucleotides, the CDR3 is TGTGCCTGGACCGGGGGGCTTTCACCCCTCCACTTT.

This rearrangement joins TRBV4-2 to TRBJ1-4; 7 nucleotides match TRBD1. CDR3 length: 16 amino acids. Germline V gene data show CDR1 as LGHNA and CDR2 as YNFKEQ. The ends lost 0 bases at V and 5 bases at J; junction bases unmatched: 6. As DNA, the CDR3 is TGTGCCAGCAGCCAAGATCGGCAGGGGGGAAATGAAAAACTGTTTTTT. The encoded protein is CASSQDRQGGNEKLFF.